The subject of this entry is one T cell receptor (beta chain). The source of the sample is a study of control samples from healthy donors and cancer patients. Assay: immunoSEQ multiplex PCR; the TCRdb copy retains only in-frame clones and omits some. Altogether about 160,000 clones are present, 96% being singletons, with the ten largest covering just over 1%. This CDR3 has 14 residues. V shed 4 bases, J shed 4 bases, and the junction held 5 bases outside the gene matches. Per the germline V gene, CDR1 is GTSNPN and CDR2 is SVGIG (reference sequence). The receptor's source is a woman in her twenties or thirties in good health. What was sequenced was blood. This chain connects TRBV30 to TRBJ2-3; TRBD2 matches at 10 bases. CDR3 nucleotide sequence: TGTGCCTGGAAAACTAGCGGGATTTCAGATACGCAGTATTTT. It codes for CAWKTSGISDTQYF.